This note documents a single T cell receptor (beta chain) sequence. Antigen unknown. This CDR3 has 15 amino acids. The J segment lost 4 bases and the V segment lost 3 bases, leaving 7 bases of the junction unmatched. Germline V gene data show CDR1 as SGHNT and CDR2 as YYREEE (reference sequence). This entry comes from a study of blood T cells in healthy people across ages. Regarding the study as a whole: Measured against age, TCR beta diversity per million T cells decreased in a roughly linear manner. Researchers said unsorted PBMCs prevented a conclusive naive versus antigen-experienced comparison.

Primed by a sample-barcoded 5' primer and a J-beta primer mix, a second PCR proceeded for 7 to 11 cycles. Each cDNA molecule carried a tag from a template-switch adaptor that contained 12 random nucleotides. Each CDR3 protein is one row after TCRdb ran MiXCR on the 5' RACE reads. The repertoire holds 730,000 or so distinct CDR3 sequences, with roughly 44% as singletons. All donors came from Russia, were Caucasian and healthy, and spanned ages roughly 6 to 95. This receptor was obtained from a woman aged 60-75 years in good health. What was sequenced was blood. V usage is TRBV5-4 and J usage is TRBJ2-1; 7 nucleotides match TRBD2. The CDR3 DNA reads as TGTGCCAGCAGCTCACTAGCGAAAGATTACAATGAGCAGTTCTTC. Protein sequence: CASSSLAKDYNEQFF.